One TCR beta chain is described in this entry. Its antigen remains unidentified. The junction shows a germline mismatch at one end, possibly a read error. The sample is drawn from a study of T and B cells in COVID-19 patients. Study context: At median age around 37 years, recovered patients were younger than active-infection patients at roughly 71.

Whole-study results and caveats: Patients with COVID-19 reportedly showed strongly skewed T cell receptor beta variable and joining gene usage.

CDR3 length equals 15 residues. Germline V gene lookup returns CDR1 SGHDT and CDR2 YYEEEE. TRB was amplified from about 250-500 ng of blood genomic DNA. BIOMED2 TRB-A/B primer pools were used in multiplex TRB PCR. TCRdb re-derived calls from the multiplex PCR reads in MiXCR, one entry per CDR3 protein. Among 20,000 to 25,000 distinct CDR3 sequences listed, approximately 29% were seen once. The chain carries TRBV5-6 and TRBJ1-1; 8 nucleotides agree with TRBD1. The sequence came from a human donor who had recovered from COVID-19. Sample: blood. The CDR3 nucleotides are TGCGCCAGCAGCCAAGGACAGGGCCTGAACACTGAAGCTTTCTTT. It translates to CASSQGQGLNTEAFF.